Presented here are 2 T cell receptor beta chains from one specimen sequenced in a study of shared clonotypes between healthy human individuals. Sequencing was performed with immunoSEQ multiplex PCR; in TCRdb, only in-frame clones are kept and a portion is missing. Here the sample spans around 750,000 clones, around 74% being singletons. The sequenced sample was memory CD4+ T cells sorted from blood. The subset was: CD45RA-negative fraction. Receptors originate from a woman in her twenties or thirties in good health.

The chain joins TRBV5-1 to TRBJ2-7; TRBD1 matches at 8 bases. CDR3 length: 15 residues. Trimming took 3 bases from V and 2 from J; bases not matched to a gene: 7. Germline CDR1 SGHRS, CDR2 YFSETQ. CDR3 nucleotides: TGCGCCAGCAGCTCCCCTAGACAGGGGCCCTACGAGCAGTACTTC. Its translation: CASSSPRQGPYEQYF. Based on the CDR3 plus reference TRBV5-1 and TRBJ2-7, the full variable domain is KAGVTQTPRYLIKTRGQQVTLSCSPISGHRSVSWYQQTPGQGLQFLFEYFSETQRNKGNFPGRFSGRQFSNSRSEMNVSTLELGDSALYLCASSSPRQGPYEQYFGPGTRLTVT.

V usage is TRBV4-2 and J usage is TRBJ2-3, with D perhaps TRBD1 (5 bases). The CDR3 runs to 14 residues. Germline CDR1 is LGHNA and CDR2 is YNFKEQ. Trimming removed 3 bases at V and 0 bases at J, with 7 bases between. This CDR3 reads CASSHQGSTDTQYF. The CDR3 DNA reads as TGTGCCAGCAGCCATCAGGGAAGCACAGATACGCAGTATTTT.